Listed below are T cell receptor beta chains from one sample, sequenced in a study of blood T cell repertoires in COVID-19. Method: immunoSEQ multiplex PCR; TCRdb's copy keeps in-frame clones and lacks some. The sample lists around 200,000 clones; about 87% were seen once. The sample was peripheral blood. The receptor set was obtained from a woman younger than 35 who had recovered from COVID-19. The CDR3 runs from the conserved cysteine through the conserved F or W. D genes are given only for firm matches.

v_gene: TRBV3-1/TRBV3-2; j_gene: TRBJ1-1; d_gene: .; CDR3nt: TGTGCCAGCAGCCATTGGGGGGCTGAAGCTTTCTTT; CDR3aa: CASSHWGAEAFF
v_gene: TRBV10-3; j_gene: TRBJ2-5; d_gene: .; CDR3nt: TGTGCCACTTCCCCCGGGGATCAAGAGACCCAGTACTTC; CDR3aa: CATSPGDQETQYF
v_gene: TRBV3-1/TRBV3-2; j_gene: TRBJ2-7; d_gene: TRBD1; CDR3nt: TGTGCCAGCAGCCCAACCGGGACAGGGGCCTACGAGCAGTACTTC; CDR3aa: CASSPTGTGAYEQYF
v_gene: TRBV4-3; j_gene: TRBJ1-2; d_gene: .; CDR3nt: TGCGCCAGCAGCCAACAGGGGAACTATGGCTACACCTTC; CDR3aa: CASSQQGNYGYTF
v_gene: TRBV5-1; j_gene: TRBJ2-5; d_gene: TRBD2; CDR3nt: TGCGCCAGCAGCTTGTTAGCGGGGGGGCTCGAGACCCAGTACTTC; CDR3aa: CASSLLAGGLETQYF
v_gene: TRBV6-5; j_gene: TRBJ1-5; d_gene: TRBD1; CDR3nt: TGTGCCAGCAGTTGGGACAGAGGCAATCAGCCCCAGCATTTT; CDR3aa: CASSWDRGNQPQHF
v_gene: TRBV6-7; j_gene: TRBJ1-4; d_gene: .; CDR3nt: TGTGCCAGCAGCCCCAGACAGCGATTAAATGAAAAACTGTTTTTT; CDR3aa: CASSPRQRLNEKLFF
v_gene: TRBV28; j_gene: TRBJ1-1; d_gene: .; CDR3nt: TGTGCCAGCAGTCTACAGGGTCCTAGGGGCACTGAAGCTTTCTTT; CDR3aa: CASSLQGPRGTEAFF
v_gene: TRBV7-2; j_gene: TRBJ1-1; d_gene: .; CDR3nt: TGTGCCAGCAGCTTGGTCAGGTTTGACACTGAAGCTTTCTTT; CDR3aa: CASSLVRFDTEAFF
v_gene: TRBV9; j_gene: TRBJ2-3; d_gene: TRBD2; CDR3nt: TGTGCCAGCAGCGAGACGGGGGGGTACTCAGATACGCAGTATTTT; CDR3aa: CASSETGGYSDTQYF
v_gene: TRBV7-2; j_gene: TRBJ1-3; d_gene: .; CDR3nt: TGTGCCAGCAGCTTACAGGGGTCCACTGGAAACACCATATATTTT; CDR3aa: CASSLQGSTGNTIYF
v_gene: TRBV6-5; j_gene: TRBJ1-2; d_gene: TRBD1; CDR3nt: TGTGCCAGCAGTTCCAGGGGGCAAGGAGGTGGCTACACCTTC; CDR3aa: CASSSRGQGGGYTF
v_gene: TRBV2; j_gene: TRBJ2-2; d_gene: TRBD1; CDR3nt: TGTGCCAGCAGGAGGGACAGGGCGAACACCGGGGAGCTGTTTTTT; CDR3aa: CASRRDRANTGELFF
v_gene: TRBV19; j_gene: TRBJ2-1; d_gene: TRBD2; CDR3nt: TGTGCCAGTAGGATACTAGCGGGAGCAGGCAATGAGCAGTTCTTC; CDR3aa: CASRILAGAGNEQFF
v_gene: TRBV3-1/TRBV3-2; j_gene: TRBJ1-2; d_gene: .; CDR3nt: TGTGCCAGCAGCCATCTTAGGGAGCTTAACTATGGCTACACCTTC; CDR3aa: CASSHLRELNYGYTF